The next 24 T cell receptor beta chains were all read from a single sample in a study of radiation and T cells in renal cell carcinoma. Noted time point: blood 2 weeks post-SBRT. Treatment denoted: 15 Gy SBRT to primary tumor, nephrectomy 4 weeks later. The assay was immunoSEQ multiplex PCR, and TCRdb's table has in-frame clones only and misses some. This table has roughly 130,000 clones, approximately 80% appearing once. The source was blood, collected from a patient whose treatment included radiotherapy and nephrectomy. All receptors derive from an older woman with renal cell carcinoma.

The J gene is TRBJ1-2, the V gene TRBV5-6; tentative D call: TRBD1 (5 bases). Germline CDR1 SGHDT, CDR2 YYEEEE. Trimming removed 4 bases from V and 3 bases from J, with 13 bases in between. This CDR3 contains 14 residues. DNA for the CDR3: TGTGCCAGCAGCCCGGGGACGGTCCACTATGGCTACACCTTC. Translated: CASSPGTVHYGYTF.

This clone was counted a few times. This chain joins TRBV4-1 and TRBJ1-1; possibly TRBD1 for D (6 bases). The CDR3 spans 17 residues. Germline-derived CDR1 and CDR2 are MGHRA and YSYEKL. Trimming removed 1 base at V and 0 bases at J, with 15 bases between. CDR3 sequence: CASSQAMGHYMNTEAFF. The CDR3 coding sequence is TGCGCCAGCAGCCAAGCAATGGGACACTACATGAACACTGAAGCTTTCTTT.

This clone has more than one count but fewer than ten. V usage is TRBV15 and J usage is TRBJ2-5; the match to TRBD1 covers 8 bases. V was pared by 5 bases and J by 5 bases, with 13 bases of the junction left unmatched. The CDR3 loop spans 16 amino acids. Germline V gives CDR1 LNHNV, CDR2 YYDKDF (reference sequence). CDR3 nucleotide sequence: TGTGCCACCAGCCCGCGACGCTCAGGGGGCGAGGAGACCCAGTACTTC. This encodes CATSPRRSGGEETQYF.

The genes are TRBV6-1 and TRBJ2-7; a possible D gene is TRBD2 (5 bases). Deletions cut 1 base from V and 2 bases from J, with 9 bases between. Germline CDR1 is MNHNS and CDR2 is SASEGT. The CDR3 totals 14 residues. The CDR3 nucleotides read TGTGCCAGCAGTGAAGGGACTCCCACCTACGAGCAGTACTTC. Encoded protein: CASSEGTPTYEQYF.

A remark on this clone: One end of the junction varies from germline; a read error may be responsible. The chain couples TRBV7-7 to TRBJ2-1, with D possibly being TRBD1 (6 bases). Germline V gene sequence: CDR1 SSHAT, CDR2 FNYEAQ (reference sequence). There are 15 residues in the CDR3. CDR3 nucleotide sequence: TGTGCTAGCAGCTTAGCACAGGGTAACTACAATGAGCAGTTCTTC. Its protein product is CASSLAQGNYNEQFF.

The rearrangement uses TRBV7-3 and TRBJ1-2, with D tentatively TRBD1 (6 bases). With 5 bases removed from V and 4 bases from J, the gap between germline ends came to 20 bases. The CDR3 length is 16 residues. In germline, CDR1 is SGHTA, CDR2 FQGTGA. CDR3 in DNA: TGTGCCAGCAGCCCAGGCGGGGGGGCGCGAATCTATGGCTACACCTTC. Its protein is CASSPGGGARIYGYTF.

Details on this clone: One junction end disagrees with the germline gene, perhaps due to a read error. The rearrangement links TRBV5-4 to TRBJ2-5, with D unclear. Germline CDR1 SGHNT, CDR2 YYREEE (reference sequence). The length of the CDR3 is 13 residues. The CDR3 DNA follows: TGTGCCAGCAACTTGCCCAGTACGCAGACCCAGTACTTC. It translates to CASNLPSTQTQYF.

This chain connects TRBV5-1 to TRBJ1-1; D remains ambiguous. Per the germline V gene, CDR1 is SGHRS and CDR2 is YFSETQ. V lost 1 base and J lost 6, with 13 bases in between. The CDR3 consists of 14 residues. The CDR3 DNA reads TGCGCCAGCAGCTTGAAAGGGCCTCCCCCTGAAGCTTTCTTT. Its translation is CASSLKGPPPEAFF.

This sequence joins TRBV5-6 and TRBJ2-5; TRBD2 aligns across 9 bases. The V gene end was trimmed by 1 base and the J gene end by 6 bases; junction bases not matched to a gene: 7. Germline V gene sequence: CDR1 SGHDT, CDR2 YYEEEE. This CDR3 spans 15 amino acids. Here the CDR3 DNA reads TGTGCCAGCAGCTTGAGGCGGGGGGGGTTGAAGACCCAGTACTTC. The encoded protein is CASSLRRGGLKTQYF.

This chain links TRBV19 with TRBJ1-2, with D perhaps matching TRBD1 (6 bases). V gave up 6 bases and J gave up 5 bases, with 13 bases separating them. This CDR3 is built from 13 residues. Germline assignment: CDR1 LNHDA and CDR2 SQIVND (reference sequence). This chain's CDR3 is CASRRGSGYGYTF. CDR3 in DNA: TGTGCCAGTAGGAGGGGGAGCGGGTATGGCTACACCTTC.

The chain employs TRBV18 and TRBJ1-6; 7 nucleotides align to TRBD1. The CDR3 sequence is 15 residues long. The V segment lost 5 bases and the J segment 5 bases; nucleotides outside the gene matches: 6. Germline V gives CDR1 KGHSH, CDR2 LQKENI. The CDR3 region is CASSGRGTDNSPLHF. The DNA of the CDR3 is TGTGCCAGCTCAGGCCGTGGGACAGATAATTCACCCCTCCACTTT.

This rearrangement joins TRBV7-2 to TRBJ2-7; D not resolved. The CDR3 loop spans 12 amino acids. V lost 3 bases and J 5 bases, leaving 8 bases between the germline ends. CDR1 is SGHTA, CDR2 FQGNSA, per germline. The CDR3 region has the DNA TGTGCCAGCAGCTTCATATCGGACGAGCAGTACTTC. As protein: CASSFISDEQYF.

The chain has TRBV19 and TRBJ1-6, with D possibly being TRBD1 (5 bases). Trimming cost V 4 bases and J 8 bases, with 15 bases left between them. Germline assignment: CDR1 LNHDA and CDR2 SQIVND (reference sequence). The CDR3 is 15 amino acids. In DNA, the CDR3 is TGTGCCAGTAGTAGAACGACGGGGGGGGATTCACCCCTCCACTTT. Protein: CASSRTTGGDSPLHF.

This chain links TRBV18 with TRBJ2-2, with TRBD1 matching 8 bases. Germline V CDR1 and CDR2: KGHSH, LQKENI. J gave up 2 bases and V 0 bases, and 2 bases lay outside the gene matches. This CDR3 comprises 16 residues. CDR3 nucleotides: TGTGCCAGCTCACCACCGGGACAGGAAAACACCGGGGAGCTGTTTTTT. Protein: CASSPPGQENTGELFF.

This rearrangement joins TRBV7-3 to TRBJ1-2; a possible D gene is TRBD1 (5 bases). The CDR3 spans 15 residues. V was pared by 0 bases and J by 4 bases, with 12 bases between. Looked up from germline, CDR1 is SGHTA and CDR2 is FQGTGA. Written as DNA, the CDR3 is TGTGCCAGCAGCTTAACGCATTCACAGGTCTATGGCTACACCTTC. Its protein product is CASSLTHSQVYGYTF.

This chain connects TRBV27 to TRBJ1-6; 7 bases align to TRBD1. V shed 6 bases, J shed 6 bases, and the junction held 5 bases outside the gene matches. The CDR3 contains 14 residues. Germline V gene sequence: CDR1 MNHEY, CDR2 SMNVEV (reference sequence). The CDR3 loop reads CASRLGQINSPLHF. CDR3 coding DNA: TGTGCCAGCAGGCTGGGACAGATTAATTCACCCCTCCACTTT.

CDR3 residues: CASSPMGALPWVQETQYF. CDR3 DNA: TGTGCCAGCAGTCCCATGGGCGCACTCCCCTGGGTCCAAGAGACCCAGTACTTC. This chain uses TRBV28 with TRBJ2-5; no clear D gene. CDR1 and CDR2 from the germline V gene are MDHEN and SYDVKM. There are 18 residues in the CDR3. V lost 5 bases to trimming and J lost 1 base, with 23 bases between them.

The chain links TRBV9 to TRBJ2-5; D is perhaps TRBD2 (5 bases). CDR1 is SGDLS and CDR2 is YYNGEE in the germline V gene. The CDR3 is 15 amino acids. With 0 bases removed from V and 0 bases from J, the gap between germline ends came to 9 bases. The CDR3 reads CASSVGAGNQETQYF. CDR3 bases: TGTGCCAGCAGCGTAGGAGCCGGGAACCAAGAGACCCAGTACTTC.

The chain employs TRBV6-6 and TRBJ1-1; 7 bases fit TRBD1. There are 14 residues in the CDR3. The V and J ends lost 2 bases and 6 bases, in that order; junction bases with no gene match: 6. CDR1 is MNHNY and CDR2 is SVGAGI in the germline V gene (reference sequence). Here the CDR3 DNA reads TGTGCCAGCAGTTACGGGGGGCAGGGGGCTGAAGCTTTCTTT. This encodes CASSYGGQGAEAFF.

The genes are TRBV11-2 and TRBJ2-7; D not certain. V gave up 0 bases and J gave up 3 bases, with 12 bases separating them. Germline-derived CDR1 and CDR2 are SGHAT and FQNNGV. The CDR3 spans 15 residues. CDR3 DNA: TGTGCCAGCAGCTTAGATACAACCCCCTACTACGAGCAGTACTTC. This translates into CASSLDTTPYYEQYF.

The chain carries TRBV7-3 and TRBJ1-3; tentative D call: TRBD1 (5 bases). Germline CDR1 SGHTA, CDR2 FQGTGA. Deletions cut 5 bases from V and 0 bases from J, with 11 bases between. The length of the CDR3 is 15 residues. The CDR3 coding sequence is TGTGCCAGCAGCCCGGACGGGGGCTCTGGAAACACCATATATTTT. Its translation: CASSPDGGSGNTIYF.

This sequence joins TRBV7-3 and TRBJ2-7; D gene ambiguous. Germline-derived CDR1 and CDR2 are SGHTA and FQGTGA. Trimming shortened V by 5 bases and J by 6 bases, and 14 bases separated the two germline ends. The CDR3 covers 13 residues. The CDR3 sequence is CASSVSRLGEQYF. CDR3 coding DNA: TGTGCCAGCAGCGTTAGCCGTCTCGGCGAGCAGTACTTC.

A few counts support this clone. The chain couples TRBV5-6 to TRBJ2-3; a possible D gene is TRBD1 (6 bases). The CDR3 spans 13 residues. The germline gives CDR1 SGHDT, CDR2 YYEEEE. V was trimmed by 4 bases and J by 4 bases, leaving 10 bases between them. CDR3 amino acids: CASSVQGSDTQYF. The CDR3 coding sequence is TGTGCCAGCAGCGTCCAGGGGTCAGATACGCAGTATTTT.

This rearrangement joins TRBV18 to TRBJ1-2; D gene ambiguous. Trimming shortened V by 3 bases and J by 8 bases, and 10 bases separated the two germline ends. Germline loops: CDR1 KGHSH, CDR2 LQKENI. CDR3 length: 12 amino acids. The CDR3: CASSPDSGGYTF. The CDR3 coding sequence is TGTGCCAGCTCACCCGACTCGGGAGGCTACACCTTC.